This TCR beta chain was obtained from a study of blood T cell repertoires in COVID-19. Overall study: The analysed material was cDNA or gDNA that came from T cells, B-cell-depleted T cells, or PBMCs.

Clones were sequenced by immunoSEQ multiplex PCR, and TCRdb holds only the in-frame ones, with some missing. The sample records about 260,000 clones, approximately 87% being singletons. The material sequenced was peripheral blood. The receptor comes from a woman aged 35 to 49 who had recovered from COVID-19.

The CDR3 DNA reads TGTGCCAGCAGTGATGGGCAGGGGTTCGCTGAAGCTTTCTTT. This sequence encodes CASSDGQGFAEAFF. The J gene is TRBJ1-1, the V gene TRBV2; maybe TRBD1 (6 bases). Germline CDR1 is SNHLY and CDR2 is FYNNEI. CDR3 length: 14 amino acids. V lost 3 bases and J 6 bases, leaving 14 bases between the germline ends.